This T cell receptor beta chain was captured by sequencing in a study of blood T cell repertoires in COVID-19. In the study overall: The study drew acute and convalescent COVID-19 samples from the United States, Italy and Spain.

V gave up 4 bases and J gave up 2 bases, with 9 bases separating them. The germline gives CDR1 SGHDT, CDR2 YYEEEE. This CDR3 region has 13 residues. The protocol was immunoSEQ multiplex PCR, while the TCRdb copy is restricted to in-frame clones and leaves out a portion. The sample lists roughly 55,000 clones; around 84% were seen once. Sequenced material: peripheral blood. The source of this sequence is a man aged 65-85 years with active COVID-19. This rearrangement joins TRBV5-6 to TRBJ1-2; D is perhaps TRBD1 (5 bases). CDR3 loop: CASSGRGNYGYTF. DNA for the CDR3: TGTGCCAGCAGCGGGCGGGGCAACTATGGCTACACCTTC. The entire variable domain, with the rest obtained from reference TRBV5-6 and TRBJ1-2, is as follows: DAGVTQSPTHLIKTRGQQVTLRCSPKSGHDTVSWYQQALGQGPQFIFQYYEEEERQRGNFPDRFSGHQFPNYSSELNVNALLLGDSALYLCASSGRGNYGYTFGSGTRLTVV.